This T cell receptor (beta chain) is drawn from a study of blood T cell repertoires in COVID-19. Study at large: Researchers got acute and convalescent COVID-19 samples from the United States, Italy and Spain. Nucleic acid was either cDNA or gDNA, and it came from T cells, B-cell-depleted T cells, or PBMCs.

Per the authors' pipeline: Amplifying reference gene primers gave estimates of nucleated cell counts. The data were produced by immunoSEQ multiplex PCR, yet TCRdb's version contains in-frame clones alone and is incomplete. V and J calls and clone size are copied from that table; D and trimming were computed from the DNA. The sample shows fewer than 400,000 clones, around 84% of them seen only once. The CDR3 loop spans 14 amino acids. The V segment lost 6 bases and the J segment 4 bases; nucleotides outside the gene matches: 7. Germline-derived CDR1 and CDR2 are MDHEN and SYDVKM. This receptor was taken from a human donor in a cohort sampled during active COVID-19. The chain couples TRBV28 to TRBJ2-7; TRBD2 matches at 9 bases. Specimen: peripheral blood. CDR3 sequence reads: CASRTHSGSYEQYF. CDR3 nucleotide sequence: TGTGCCAGCAGGACTCATAGCGGGAGTTACGAGCAGTACTTC.